The rows below give T cell receptor beta chains drawn from one sample of a study of T cell changes during pregnancy in multiple sclerosis. The protocol was immunoSEQ multiplex PCR, while the TCRdb copy is restricted to in-frame clones and leaves out a portion. Among roughly 84,000 clones, 80% to 95% were seen once, and the ten largest hold 1.1% to 1.5%. The sample was peripheral blood, taken in the third trimester of pregnancy. These receptors all come from a female donor in good health, enrolled as a control in a pregnancy study. The CDR3 runs from the conserved cysteine through the conserved F or W. The D gene is left open where the match is weak.

TGTGCCAGCAGCTTTAGTAGAGGGACAGAGCATTTT,CASSFSRGTEHF,TRBJ1-5,TRBV5-6,TRBD1
TGTGCCTGGAGTGTACCACTAGCGGGCTCTGGGGCCAACGTCCTGACTTTC,CAWSVPLAGSGANVLTF,TRBJ2-6,TRBV30,TRBD2
TGCGCCAGCACCTTGGGACAAGGAGAGACCCAGTACTTC,CASTLGQGETQYF,TRBJ2-5,TRBV5-1,.
TGTGCCAGCAGCTTAGTCGTAGGCGGGAGTACTACCTACAATGAGCAGTTCTTC,CASSLVVGGSTTYNEQFF,TRBJ2-1,TRBV7-6,TRBD2
TGTGCCAGCAGGGAGGGCCTGGGGAATGAGCAGTTCTTC,CASREGLGNEQFF,TRBJ2-1,TRBV6-1,.
TGTGCCACCTCCCAGGGGGCCACAGATACGCAGTATTTT,CATSQGATDTQYF,TRBJ2-3,TRBV28,TRBD1
TGTGCCAGCAGGCTAGAGTTTTCGGGCACTGAAGCTTTCTTT,CASRLEFSGTEAFF,TRBJ1-1,TRBV6-5,.
TGTGCCAGCAGCCCGGGGGACAGGGTCGCGGAGGGCTACACCTTC,CASSPGDRVAEGYTF,TRBJ1-2,TRBV5-5,TRBD1
TGTGCCAGCAGTTTAGTAGGCGGATACGAGCAGTACTTC,CASSLVGGYEQYF,TRBJ2-7,TRBV28,.
TGTGCCAGCAGTAGGGGGTCGGGTCAGCCCCAGCATTTT,CASSRGSGQPQHF,TRBJ1-5,TRBV6-5,.
TGTGCCAGCAGCACGACTAGCGGGGCAACCTACGAGCAGTACTTC,CASSTTSGATYEQYF,TRBJ2-7,TRBV5-4,TRBD2
TGTGCCAGTAGTATAGTCCCAGGGGCCACTGAGCAGTTCTTC,CASSIVPGATEQFF,TRBJ2-1,TRBV19,.
TGTGCCAGCAGCCCTGGGACTAGCGGGTACAATGAGCAGTTCTTC,CASSPGTSGYNEQFF,TRBJ2-1,TRBV7-2,TRBD2
TGTGCCAGCAGCGGGGGGCAGGGGACCGGGGAGCTGTTTTTT,CASSGGQGTGELFF,TRBJ2-2,TRBV9,.
TGTGCCACCAGCACAAGTAGTTACAGTGAATACACACCACGCCCCCATAACACTGAAGCTTTCTTT,CATSTSSYSEYTPRPHNTEAFF,TRBJ1-1,TRBV15,.
TGTGCCAGCAGTAAATTAACAGGGGAAGCTTTCTTT,CASSKLTGEAFF,TRBJ1-1,TRBV28,.
TGTGCTAGCTCACCAACGACAGGGGGCTATACTGAAGCTTTCTTT,CASSPTTGGYTEAFF,TRBJ1-1,TRBV18,TRBD1